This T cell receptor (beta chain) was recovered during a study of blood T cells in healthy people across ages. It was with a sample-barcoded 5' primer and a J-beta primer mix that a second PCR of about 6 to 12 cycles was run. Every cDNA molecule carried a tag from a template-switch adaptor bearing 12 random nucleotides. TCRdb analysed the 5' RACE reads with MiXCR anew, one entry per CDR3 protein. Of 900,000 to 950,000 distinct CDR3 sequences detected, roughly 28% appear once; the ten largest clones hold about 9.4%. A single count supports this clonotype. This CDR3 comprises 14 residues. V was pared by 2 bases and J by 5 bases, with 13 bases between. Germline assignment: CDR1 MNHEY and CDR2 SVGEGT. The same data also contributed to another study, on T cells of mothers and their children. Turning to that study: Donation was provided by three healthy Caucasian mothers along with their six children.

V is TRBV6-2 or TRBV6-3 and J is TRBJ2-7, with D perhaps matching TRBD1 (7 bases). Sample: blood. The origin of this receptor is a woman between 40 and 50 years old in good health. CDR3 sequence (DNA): TGTGCCAGCAGTTACGGCGGGACAGTTGACGAGCAGTACTTC. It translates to CASSYGGTVDEQYF.